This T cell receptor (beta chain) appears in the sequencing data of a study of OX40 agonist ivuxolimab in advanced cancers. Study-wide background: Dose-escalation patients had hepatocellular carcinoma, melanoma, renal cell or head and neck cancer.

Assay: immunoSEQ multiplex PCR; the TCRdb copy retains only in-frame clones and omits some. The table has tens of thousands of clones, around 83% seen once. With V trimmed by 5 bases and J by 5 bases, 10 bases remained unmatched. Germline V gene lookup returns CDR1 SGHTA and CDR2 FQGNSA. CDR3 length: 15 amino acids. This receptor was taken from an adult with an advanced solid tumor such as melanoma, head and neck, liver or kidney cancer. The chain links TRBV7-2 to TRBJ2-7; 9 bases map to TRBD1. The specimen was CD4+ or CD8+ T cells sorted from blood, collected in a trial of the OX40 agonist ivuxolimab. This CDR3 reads CASSQTGQGLNEQYF. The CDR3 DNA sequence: TGTGCCAGCAGCCAGACGGGACAGGGCTTGAACGAGCAGTACTTC.